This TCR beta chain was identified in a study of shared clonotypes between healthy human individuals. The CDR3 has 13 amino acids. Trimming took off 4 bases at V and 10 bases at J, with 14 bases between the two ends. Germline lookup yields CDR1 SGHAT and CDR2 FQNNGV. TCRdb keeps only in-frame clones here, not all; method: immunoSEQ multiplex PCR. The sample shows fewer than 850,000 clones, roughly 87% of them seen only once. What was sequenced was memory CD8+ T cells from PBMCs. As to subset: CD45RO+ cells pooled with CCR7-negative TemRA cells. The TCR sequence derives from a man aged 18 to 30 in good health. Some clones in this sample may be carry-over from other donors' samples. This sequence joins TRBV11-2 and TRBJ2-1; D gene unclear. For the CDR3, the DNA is TGTGCCAGCAGCTCGGGCCCGCCACGGGAGCAGTTCTTC. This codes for CASSSGPPREQFF.